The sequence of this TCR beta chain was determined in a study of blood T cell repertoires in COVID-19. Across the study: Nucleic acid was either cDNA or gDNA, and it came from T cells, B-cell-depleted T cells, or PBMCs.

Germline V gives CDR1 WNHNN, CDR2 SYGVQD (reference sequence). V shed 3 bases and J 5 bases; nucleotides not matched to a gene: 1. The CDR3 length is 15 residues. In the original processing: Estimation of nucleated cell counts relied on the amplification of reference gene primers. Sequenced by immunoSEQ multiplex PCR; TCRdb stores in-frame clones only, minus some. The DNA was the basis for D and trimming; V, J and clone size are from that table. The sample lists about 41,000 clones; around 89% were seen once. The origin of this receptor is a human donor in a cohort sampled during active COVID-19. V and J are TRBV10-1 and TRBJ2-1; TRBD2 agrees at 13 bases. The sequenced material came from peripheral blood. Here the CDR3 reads CASSELAGGHNEQFF. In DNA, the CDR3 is TGCGCCAGCAGTGAACTAGCGGGAGGGCACAATGAGCAGTTCTTC.